The 16 T cell receptor beta chains listed next were all sequenced from one sample in a study of T-cell memory formation after mild COVID-19. TCRdb reprocessed the 5' RACE reads via MiXCR and lists one record per CDR3 protein. The table records around 400,000 distinct CDR3 sequences, roughly 26% of them present only once. The sequenced material came from PBMCs or a T cell subset sorted from them (not recorded which). The receptors stem from an adult woman who had mild COVID-19 (a few samples of this study predate the infection). Cell type and time point are not known.

This clonotype was observed a few times. This chain links TRBV7-3 with TRBJ1-2; no reliable D call. Between the trimmed V and J ends, which lost 5 bases and 8 bases, there was a span of 15 bases. Germline CDR1 and CDR2: SGHTA and FQGTGA. The CDR3 runs 13 residues. This chain's CDR3 is CASSPSSAGGYTF. In DNA, the CDR3 is TGTGCCAGCAGCCCCTCTTCCGCGGGCGGCTACACCTTC.

This chain links TRBV7-6 with TRBJ2-7; TRBD2 matches at 12 bases. This CDR3 is 17 amino acids long. Trimming cost V 5 bases and J 0 bases; bases outside gene matches: 8. The germline V gene encodes CDR1 SGHVS and CDR2 FNYEAQ. For the CDR3, the DNA is TGTGCCAGCAGCCCTGGACTAGCGGGAAAGTTCTCCTACGAGCAGTACTTC. Protein product: CASSPGLAGKFSYEQYF.

V usage is TRBV7-6 and J usage is TRBJ2-3; 8 bases line up with TRBD2. The CDR3 sequence is 16 residues long. J lost 2 bases, V lost 1 base, and 5 bases had no gene match. Germline V gives CDR1 SGHVS, CDR2 FNYEAQ. The CDR3 sequence is CASSLEGLGNTDTQYF. CDR3 DNA sequence: TGTGCCAGCAGCTTAGAGGGACTAGGAAACACAGATACGCAGTATTTT.

The chain links TRBV12-3 or TRBV12-4 to TRBJ2-1; the D gene is possibly TRBD2 (5 bases). The V gene lost 4 bases and the J gene lost 10 bases, with 8 bases spanning the gap. This CDR3 region has 11 residues. This chain's CDR3 is CASSSIAEQFF. The DNA of the CDR3 is TGTGCCAGCAGTTCCATAGCGGAGCAGTTCTTC.

This clonotype was recorded a few times. The chain is built from TRBV11-2 and TRBJ1-1; the D gene is possibly TRBD1 (5 bases). Trimming took off 5 bases at V and 11 bases at J, with 18 bases between the two ends. Germline CDR1 SGHAT, CDR2 FQNNGV. This CDR3 is 13 amino acids long. CDR3 sequence reads: CASSLGGGSFAFF. CDR3 DNA: TGTGCCAGCAGCCTTGGGGGGGGTTCGTTTGCTTTCTTT.

The rearrangement uses TRBV4-3 and TRBJ2-5; a weak D match, TRBD1 (6 bases). Germline loops: CDR1 LGHNA, CDR2 YSLEER. The germline V and J ends were trimmed by 0 bases and 4 bases, with 9 bases remaining between them. The CDR3 length is 14 residues. The CDR3 spells CASSQDTGRETQYF. CDR3 in DNA: TGCGCCAGCAGCCAAGATACAGGGAGAGAGACCCAGTACTTC.

Notes on this clonotype: Its ends do not fully match the called genes, so a read error is possible. The chain links TRBV7-6 to TRBJ1-2, with D perhaps TRBD1 (5 bases). Germline V lookup: CDR1 SGHVS, CDR2 FNYEAQ. This CDR3 spans 13 amino acids. Here the CDR3 DNA reads TGTGCCAGCAGTTTAGGGACGACGGGTGGCTACACCTTC. Its translation: CASSLGTTGGYTF.

This clonotype was recorded a few times. The chain is built from TRBV7-6 and TRBJ1-3, with D perhaps matching TRBD1 (5 bases). V was trimmed by 5 bases and J by 0 bases, leaving 14 bases between them. This CDR3 comprises 16 residues. Germline V gene sequence: CDR1 SGHVS, CDR2 FNYEAQ. CDR3 bases: TGTGCCAGCAGCCCAGGGACCGACTACTCTGGAAACACCATATATTTT. This encodes CASSPGTDYSGNTIYF.

The chain links TRBV27 to TRBJ1-2; a possible D gene is TRBD1 (6 bases). From germline, CDR1 is MNHEY and CDR2 SMNVEV (reference sequence). CDR3 size: 16 residues. V gave up 3 bases and J gave up 3 bases, with 17 bases separating them. The CDR3 loop is CASSFSQTGDDYGYTF. The DNA for the CDR3 is TGTGCCAGCAGTTTCTCCCAGACAGGAGACGACTATGGCTACACCTTC.

This clonotype was detected a few times. The V call is TRBV10-3, the J call TRBJ2-7, with TRBD1 identical over 8 bases. The CDR3 is 14 residues long. Germline CDR1 is ENHRY and CDR2 is SYGVKD. The trim removed 1 base at V and 7 bases at J, leaving 6 bases unmatched. The CDR3 DNA is TGTGCCATCAGTGAGTTAGATACAGGGGGAGAGCAGTACTTC. This codes for CAISELDTGGEQYF.

In its sample, this clonotype was seen a few times. This chain uses TRBV29-1 with TRBJ2-5; D might be TRBD2 (6 bases). The CDR3 runs 14 residues. The germline CDR1 and CDR2 sequences are SQVTM and ANQGSEA. V was cut by 1 base and J by 10 bases, with 19 bases left in between. The CDR3 nucleotides read TGCAGCGTTGAAGGGAGCACCCCGGGGGATGACCAGTACTTC. It codes for CSVEGSTPGDDQYF.

The chain is built from TRBV5-1 and TRBJ1-4, with D possibly being TRBD1 (5 bases). Trimming shortened V by 3 bases and J by 1 base, and 7 bases separated the two germline ends. The CDR3 totals 14 residues. CDR1 is SGHRS, CDR2 YFSETQ, per germline. DNA of the CDR3: TGCGCCAGCAGCTGGGGGAGAACTAATGAAAAACTGTTTTTT. Its protein is CASSWGRTNEKLFF.

V gene TRBV7-2 combines with J gene TRBJ2-3; D is unresolved. Germline CDR1 reads SGHTA; CDR2 reads FQGNSA. Trimming shortened V by 5 bases and J by 2 bases, and 11 bases separated the two germline ends. The CDR3 runs to 14 residues. CDR3 protein: CASSPAAATDTQYF. CDR3 coding DNA: TGTGCCAGCAGCCCAGCCGCCGCCACAGATACGCAGTATTTT. The full variable domain, rest sourced from reference TRBV7-2 and TRBJ2-3, is GAGVSQSPSNKVTEKGKDVELRCDPISGHTALYWYRQSLGQGLEFLIYFQGNSAPDKSGLPSDRFSAERTGGSVSTLTIQRTQQEDSAVYLCASSPAAATDTQYFGPGTRLTVL.

The rearrangement links TRBV9 to TRBJ2-1; D might be TRBD2 (5 bases). This CDR3 comprises 14 residues. V lost 3 bases and J 0 bases, leaving 7 bases between the germline ends. The germline V gene has CDR1 SGDLS and CDR2 YYNGEE. For the CDR3, the DNA is TGTGCCAGCAGCGCCGGGGACTCCTACAATGAGCAGTTCTTC. This encodes CASSAGDSYNEQFF.

This clonotype was detected a few times. The J gene is TRBJ2-3, the V gene TRBV7-9; the D gene could be TRBD1 or TRBD2 (5 bases each). The CDR3 extends over 15 amino acids. V shed 7 bases and J shed 3 bases, with 17 bases lying between them. Germline V gene lookup returns CDR1 SEHNR and CDR2 FQNEAQ (reference sequence). CDR3 sequence reads: CASTLGRAGTDTQYF. The DNA of the CDR3 is TGTGCCAGCACCCTGGGCAGGGCGGGTACAGATACGCAGTATTTT. Variable domain in full (rest from reference TRBV7-9 and TRBJ2-3): DTGVSQNPRHKITKRGQNVTFRCDPISEHNRLYWYRQTLGQGPEFLTYFQNEAQLEKSRLLSDRFSAERPKGSFSTLEIQRTEQGDSAMYLCASTLGRAGTDTQYFGPGTRLTVL.

This chain joins TRBV6-5 and TRBJ2-2; D gene unclear. Trimming took off 8 bases at V and 2 bases at J, with 9 bases between the two ends. In germline, CDR1 is MNHEY, CDR2 SVGAGI. The CDR3 length is 13 residues. In DNA, the CDR3 is TGTGCCAGCGAAAATATTAACACCGGGGAGCTGTTTTTT. Amino acids: CASENINTGELFF.